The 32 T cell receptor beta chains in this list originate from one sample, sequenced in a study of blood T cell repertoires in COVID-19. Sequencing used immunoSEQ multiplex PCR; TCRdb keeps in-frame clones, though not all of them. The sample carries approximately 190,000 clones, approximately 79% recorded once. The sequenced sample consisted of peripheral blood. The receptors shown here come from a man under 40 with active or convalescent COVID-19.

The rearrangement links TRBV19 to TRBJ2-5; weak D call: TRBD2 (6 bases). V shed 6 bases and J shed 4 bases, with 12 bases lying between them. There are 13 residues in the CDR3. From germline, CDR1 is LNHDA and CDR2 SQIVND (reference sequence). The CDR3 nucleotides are TGTGCCAGTAGCAAGCGGCGGGGAGAGACCCAGTACTTC. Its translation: CASSKRRGETQYF.

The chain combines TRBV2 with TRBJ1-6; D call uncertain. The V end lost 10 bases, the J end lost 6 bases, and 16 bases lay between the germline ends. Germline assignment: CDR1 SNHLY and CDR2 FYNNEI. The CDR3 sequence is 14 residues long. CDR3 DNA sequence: TGTGCCACGAGCGCCCAAGTCCTTAATTCACCCCTCCACTTT. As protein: CATSAQVLNSPLHF.

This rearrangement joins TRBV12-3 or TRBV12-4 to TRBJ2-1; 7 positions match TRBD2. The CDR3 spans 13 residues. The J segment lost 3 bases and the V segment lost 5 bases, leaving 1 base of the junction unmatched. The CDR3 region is CASSPGGYNEQFF. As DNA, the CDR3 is TGTGCCAGCAGTCCGGGGGGCTACAATGAGCAGTTCTTC.

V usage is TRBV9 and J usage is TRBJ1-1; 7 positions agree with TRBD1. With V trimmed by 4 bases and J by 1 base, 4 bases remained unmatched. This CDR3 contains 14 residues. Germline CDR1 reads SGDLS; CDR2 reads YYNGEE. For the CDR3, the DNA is TGTGCCAGCAGCCTCCGACAGGGGAACACTGAAGCTTTCTTT. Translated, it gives CASSLRQGNTEAFF.

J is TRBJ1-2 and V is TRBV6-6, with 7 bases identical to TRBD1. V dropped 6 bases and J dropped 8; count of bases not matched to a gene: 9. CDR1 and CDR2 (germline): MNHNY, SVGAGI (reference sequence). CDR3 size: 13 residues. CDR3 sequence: CASSHDRDGGYTF. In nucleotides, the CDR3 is TGTGCCAGCAGCCACGACAGGGATGGAGGCTACACCTTC.

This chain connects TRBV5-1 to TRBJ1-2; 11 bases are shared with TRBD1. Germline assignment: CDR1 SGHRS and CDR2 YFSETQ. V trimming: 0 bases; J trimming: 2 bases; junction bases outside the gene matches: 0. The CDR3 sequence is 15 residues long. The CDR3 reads CASSLGDRGNYGYTF. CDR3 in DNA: TGCGCCAGCAGCTTGGGGGACAGGGGGAACTATGGCTACACCTTC.

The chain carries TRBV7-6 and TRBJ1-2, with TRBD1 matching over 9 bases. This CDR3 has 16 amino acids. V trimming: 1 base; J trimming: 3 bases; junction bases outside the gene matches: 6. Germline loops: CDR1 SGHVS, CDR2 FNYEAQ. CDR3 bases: TGTGCCAGCAGCTTAGAAACAGGGGGCGTTGACTATGGCTACACCTTC. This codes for CASSLETGGVDYGYTF.

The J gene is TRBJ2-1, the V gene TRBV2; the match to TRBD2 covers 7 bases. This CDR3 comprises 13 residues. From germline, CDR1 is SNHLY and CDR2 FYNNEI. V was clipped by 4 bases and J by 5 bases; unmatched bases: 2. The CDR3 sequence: CASSVGGNNEQFF. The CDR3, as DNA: TGTGCCAGCAGTGTGGGGGGGAACAATGAGCAGTTCTTC.

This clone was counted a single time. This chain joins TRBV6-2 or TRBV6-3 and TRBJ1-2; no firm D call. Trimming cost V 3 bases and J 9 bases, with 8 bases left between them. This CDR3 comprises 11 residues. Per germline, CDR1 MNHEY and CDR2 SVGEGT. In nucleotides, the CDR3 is TGTGCCAGCAGTTATTCATACAGCTACACCTTC. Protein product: CASSYSYSYTF.

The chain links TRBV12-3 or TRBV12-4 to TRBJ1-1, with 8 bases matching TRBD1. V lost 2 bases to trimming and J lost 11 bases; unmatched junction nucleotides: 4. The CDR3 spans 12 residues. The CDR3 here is CASSLNQGAAFF. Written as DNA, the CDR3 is TGTGCCAGCAGTTTAAATCAGGGGGCGGCTTTCTTT.

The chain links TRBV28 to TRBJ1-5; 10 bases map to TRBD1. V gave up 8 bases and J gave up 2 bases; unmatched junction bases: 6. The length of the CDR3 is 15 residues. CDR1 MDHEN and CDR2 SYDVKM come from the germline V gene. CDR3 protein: CASVDRGEGNQPQHF. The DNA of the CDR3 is TGTGCCAGCGTGGACAGGGGGGAAGGCAATCAGCCCCAGCATTTT.

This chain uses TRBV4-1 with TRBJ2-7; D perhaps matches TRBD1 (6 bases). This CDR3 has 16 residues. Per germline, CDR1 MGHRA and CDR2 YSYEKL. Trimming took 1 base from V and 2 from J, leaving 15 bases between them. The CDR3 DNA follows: TGCGCCAGCAGCCAAGTGGGCCGGGACACCGCCTACGAGCAGTACTTC. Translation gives CASSQVGRDTAYEQYF.

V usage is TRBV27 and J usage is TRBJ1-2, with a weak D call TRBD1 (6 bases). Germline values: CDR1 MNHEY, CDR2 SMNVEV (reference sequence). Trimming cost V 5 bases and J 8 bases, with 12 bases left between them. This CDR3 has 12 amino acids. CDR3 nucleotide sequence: TGTGCCAGCAGTGAAACAGGGACGGGCTACACCTTC. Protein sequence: CASSETGTGYTF.

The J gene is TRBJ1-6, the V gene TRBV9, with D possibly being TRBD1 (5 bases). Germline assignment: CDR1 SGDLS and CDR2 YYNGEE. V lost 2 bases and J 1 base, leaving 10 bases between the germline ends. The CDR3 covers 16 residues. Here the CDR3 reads CASSVGGMSYNSPLHF. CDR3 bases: TGTGCCAGCAGCGTGGGGGGAATGTCCTATAATTCACCCCTCCACTTT.

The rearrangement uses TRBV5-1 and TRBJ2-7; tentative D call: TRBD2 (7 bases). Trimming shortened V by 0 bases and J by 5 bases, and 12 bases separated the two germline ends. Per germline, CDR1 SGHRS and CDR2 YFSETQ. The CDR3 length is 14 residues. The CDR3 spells CASSLVGGADEQYV. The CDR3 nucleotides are TGCGCCAGCAGCTTGGTGGGGGGGGCGGACGAGCAGTACGTC.

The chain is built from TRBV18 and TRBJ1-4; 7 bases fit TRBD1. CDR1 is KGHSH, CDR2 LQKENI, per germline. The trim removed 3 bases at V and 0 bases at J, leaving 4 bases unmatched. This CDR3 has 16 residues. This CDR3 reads CASSPSQGATNEKLFF. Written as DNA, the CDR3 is TGTGCCAGCTCACCTTCGCAGGGGGCAACTAATGAAAAACTGTTTTTT.

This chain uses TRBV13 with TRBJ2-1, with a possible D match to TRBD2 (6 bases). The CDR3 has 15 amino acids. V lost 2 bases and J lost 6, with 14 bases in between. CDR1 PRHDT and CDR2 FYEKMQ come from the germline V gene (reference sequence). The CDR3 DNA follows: TGTGCCAGCAGCTTACCGGTCTCTAGCGCCAATGAGCAGTTCTTC. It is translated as CASSLPVSSANEQFF.

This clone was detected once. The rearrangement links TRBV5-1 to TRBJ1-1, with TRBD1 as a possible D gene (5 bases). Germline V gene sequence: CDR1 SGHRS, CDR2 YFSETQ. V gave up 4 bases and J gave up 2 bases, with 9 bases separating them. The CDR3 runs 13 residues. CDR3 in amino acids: CASSQQGNTEAFF. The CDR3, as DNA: TGCGCCAGCAGCCAGCAGGGTAACACTGAAGCTTTCTTT.

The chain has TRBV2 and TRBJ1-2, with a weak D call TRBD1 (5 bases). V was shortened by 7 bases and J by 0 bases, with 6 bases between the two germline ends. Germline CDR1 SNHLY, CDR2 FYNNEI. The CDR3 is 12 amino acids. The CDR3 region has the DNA TGTGCCAGCAAGACAGCTAACTATGGCTACACCTTC. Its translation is CASKTANYGYTF.

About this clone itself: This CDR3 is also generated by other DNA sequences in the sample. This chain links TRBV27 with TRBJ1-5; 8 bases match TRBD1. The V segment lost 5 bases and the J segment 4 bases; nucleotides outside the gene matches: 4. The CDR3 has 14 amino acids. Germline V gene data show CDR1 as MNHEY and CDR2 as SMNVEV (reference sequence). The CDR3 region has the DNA TGTGCCAGCAGTCCCGGACAGGGAAATCAGCCCCAGCATTTT. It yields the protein CASSPGQGNQPQHF.

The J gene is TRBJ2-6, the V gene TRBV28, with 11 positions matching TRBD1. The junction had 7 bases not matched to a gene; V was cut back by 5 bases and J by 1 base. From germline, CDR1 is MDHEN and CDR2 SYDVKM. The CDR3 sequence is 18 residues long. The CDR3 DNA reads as TGTGCCAGCAGTACTAGGACAGGGGGCGCGTCTGGGGCCAACGTCCTGACTTTC. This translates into CASSTRTGGASGANVLTF.

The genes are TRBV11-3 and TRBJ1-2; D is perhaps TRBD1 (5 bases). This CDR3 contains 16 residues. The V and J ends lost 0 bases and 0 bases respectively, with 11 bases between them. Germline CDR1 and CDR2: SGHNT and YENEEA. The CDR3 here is CASSLEAGIPNYGYTF. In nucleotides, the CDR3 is TGTGCCAGCAGCTTAGAGGCAGGGATCCCTAACTATGGCTACACCTTC.

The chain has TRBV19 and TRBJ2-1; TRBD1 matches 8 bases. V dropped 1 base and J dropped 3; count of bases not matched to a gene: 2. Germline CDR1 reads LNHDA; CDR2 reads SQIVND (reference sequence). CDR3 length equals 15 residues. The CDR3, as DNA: TGTGCCAGTAGTATAGCAGGGGGCAACTACAATGAGCAGTTCTTC. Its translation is CASSIAGGNYNEQFF. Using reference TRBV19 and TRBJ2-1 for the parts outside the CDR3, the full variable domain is DGGITQSPKYLFRKEGQNVTLSCEQNLNHDAMYWYRQDPGQGLRLIYYSQIVNDFQKGDIAEGYSVSREKKESFPLTVTSAQKNPTAFYLCASSIAGGNYNEQFFGPGTRLTVL.

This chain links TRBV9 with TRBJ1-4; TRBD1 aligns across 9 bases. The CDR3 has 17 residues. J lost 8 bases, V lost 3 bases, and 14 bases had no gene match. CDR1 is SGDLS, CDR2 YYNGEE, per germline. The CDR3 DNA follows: TGTGCCAGCAGCGCAGCGGACAGGGGCGGCTTACAGGAAAAACTGTTTTTT. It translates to CASSAADRGGLQEKLFF.

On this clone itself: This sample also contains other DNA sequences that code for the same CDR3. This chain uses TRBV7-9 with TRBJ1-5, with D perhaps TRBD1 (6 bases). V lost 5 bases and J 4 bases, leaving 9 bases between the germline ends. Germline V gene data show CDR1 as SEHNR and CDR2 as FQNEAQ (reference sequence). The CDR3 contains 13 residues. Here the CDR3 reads CASSPQGNQPQHF. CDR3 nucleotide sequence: TGTGCCAGCAGCCCCCAGGGGAATCAGCCCCAGCATTTT.

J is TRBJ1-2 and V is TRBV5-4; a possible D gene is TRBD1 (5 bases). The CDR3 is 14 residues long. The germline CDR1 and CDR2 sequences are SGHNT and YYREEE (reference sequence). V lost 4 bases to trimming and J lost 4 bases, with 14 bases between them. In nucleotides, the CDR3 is TGTGCCAGCAGCCTAAATTCGGGGGGCTATGGCTACACCTTC. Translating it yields CASSLNSGGYGYTF.

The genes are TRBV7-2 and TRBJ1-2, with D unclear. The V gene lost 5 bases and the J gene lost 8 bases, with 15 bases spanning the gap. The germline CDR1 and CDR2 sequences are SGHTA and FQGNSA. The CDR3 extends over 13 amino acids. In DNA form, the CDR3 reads TGTGCCAGCAGCCCGGAGGGAGGGATCGGCTACACCTTC. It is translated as CASSPEGGIGYTF.

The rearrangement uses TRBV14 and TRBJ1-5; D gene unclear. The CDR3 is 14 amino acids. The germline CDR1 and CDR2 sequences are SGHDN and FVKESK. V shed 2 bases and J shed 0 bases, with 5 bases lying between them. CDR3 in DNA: TGTGCCAGCAGCCAATTCGGTAGCAATCAGCCCCAGCATTTT. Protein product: CASSQFGSNQPQHF.

The CDR3 protein is CASSRSSGPTDTQYF. CDR3 coding DNA: TGTGCCAGCAGCCGCTCTAGCGGGCCCACAGATACGCAGTATTTT. The rearrangement links TRBV28 to TRBJ2-3; TRBD2 matches at 8 bases. The CDR3 is 15 residues long. V lost 6 bases, J lost 2 bases, and 7 bases stayed unmatched. Germline values: CDR1 MDHEN, CDR2 SYDVKM.

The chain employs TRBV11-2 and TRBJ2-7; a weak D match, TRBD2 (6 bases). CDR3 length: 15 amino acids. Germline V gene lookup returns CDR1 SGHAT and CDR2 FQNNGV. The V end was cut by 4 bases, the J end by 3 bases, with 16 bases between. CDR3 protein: CASSWVGGKNYEQYF. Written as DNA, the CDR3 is TGTGCCAGCAGCTGGGTTGGGGGGAAAAACTACGAGCAGTACTTC.

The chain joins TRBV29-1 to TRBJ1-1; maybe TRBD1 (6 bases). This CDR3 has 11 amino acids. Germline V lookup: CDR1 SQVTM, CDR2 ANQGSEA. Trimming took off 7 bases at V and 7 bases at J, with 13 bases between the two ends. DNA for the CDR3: TGCAGCGCCGCTCCAGGGGTTGAAGCTTTCTTT. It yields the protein CSAAPGVEAFF. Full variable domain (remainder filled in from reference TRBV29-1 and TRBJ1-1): SAVISQKPSRDICQRGTSLTIQCQVDSQVTMMFWYRQQPGQSLTLIATANQGSEATYESGFVIDKFPISRPNLTFSTLTVSNMSPEDSSIYLCSAAPGVEAFFGQGTRLTVV.

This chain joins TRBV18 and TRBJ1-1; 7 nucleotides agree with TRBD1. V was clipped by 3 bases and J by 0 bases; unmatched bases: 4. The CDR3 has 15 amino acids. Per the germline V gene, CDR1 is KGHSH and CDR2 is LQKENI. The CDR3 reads CASSPEDRMNTEAFF. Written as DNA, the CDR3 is TGTGCCAGCTCACCGGAGGACAGGATGAACACTGAAGCTTTCTTT.